Below are 2 T cell receptor beta chains sequenced from a single sample in a study of T cells in Graves' hyperthyroidism and ophthalmopathy. TCR beta CDR3 region amplification was performed from RNA transcripts. HTBI primers were the set used in a first-round RT-PCR of the TCR CDR3. TCRdb independently ran MiXCR on the multiplex PCR reads; one entry per CDR3 protein. The data show 300,000 to 450,000 distinct CDR3 sequences, with just under 25% seen just once and more than 60% held by the top ten. The specimen sequenced was blood. The receptor source for this set is a man in his forties or fifties with Graves' hyperthyroidism.

This rearrangement joins TRBV7-9 to TRBJ2-7, with D possibly TRBD1 on 5 matching bases. Germline CDR1 is SEHNR and CDR2 is FQNEAQ (reference sequence). CDR3 size: 17 residues. V was trimmed by 7 bases and J by 6 bases, leaving 28 bases between them. The CDR3 region is CASTPRRVLLLSCEQYF. For the CDR3, the DNA is TGTGCCAGCACACCACGCAGGGTCCTCCTTTTATCATGCGAGCAGTACTTC.

The sample holds many counts of this clonotype. The gene calls are TRBV27 and TRBJ2-7, with TRBD1 matching over 8 bases. Germline values: CDR1 MNHEY, CDR2 SMNVEV (reference sequence). Trimming removed 5 bases from V and 7 bases from J; junction bases left unmatched: 13. The CDR3 sequence is 15 residues long. The CDR3 spells CASSGGTGPTGEQYF. For the CDR3, the DNA is TGTGCCAGCAGTGGGGGGACAGGTCCCACCGGGGAGCAGTACTTC.